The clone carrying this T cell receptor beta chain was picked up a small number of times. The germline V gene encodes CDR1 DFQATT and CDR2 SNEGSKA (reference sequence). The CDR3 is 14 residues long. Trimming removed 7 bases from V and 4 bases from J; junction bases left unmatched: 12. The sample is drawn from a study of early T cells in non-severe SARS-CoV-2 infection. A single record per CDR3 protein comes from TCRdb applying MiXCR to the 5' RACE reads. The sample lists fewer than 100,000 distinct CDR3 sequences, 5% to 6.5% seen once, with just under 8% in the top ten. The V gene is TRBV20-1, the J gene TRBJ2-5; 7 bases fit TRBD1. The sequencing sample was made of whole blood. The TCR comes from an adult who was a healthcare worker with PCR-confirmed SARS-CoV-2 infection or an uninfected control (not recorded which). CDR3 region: CSVRQGRGGETQYF. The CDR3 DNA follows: TGCAGTGTCAGACAGGGACGCGGCGGAGAGACCCAGTACTTC.